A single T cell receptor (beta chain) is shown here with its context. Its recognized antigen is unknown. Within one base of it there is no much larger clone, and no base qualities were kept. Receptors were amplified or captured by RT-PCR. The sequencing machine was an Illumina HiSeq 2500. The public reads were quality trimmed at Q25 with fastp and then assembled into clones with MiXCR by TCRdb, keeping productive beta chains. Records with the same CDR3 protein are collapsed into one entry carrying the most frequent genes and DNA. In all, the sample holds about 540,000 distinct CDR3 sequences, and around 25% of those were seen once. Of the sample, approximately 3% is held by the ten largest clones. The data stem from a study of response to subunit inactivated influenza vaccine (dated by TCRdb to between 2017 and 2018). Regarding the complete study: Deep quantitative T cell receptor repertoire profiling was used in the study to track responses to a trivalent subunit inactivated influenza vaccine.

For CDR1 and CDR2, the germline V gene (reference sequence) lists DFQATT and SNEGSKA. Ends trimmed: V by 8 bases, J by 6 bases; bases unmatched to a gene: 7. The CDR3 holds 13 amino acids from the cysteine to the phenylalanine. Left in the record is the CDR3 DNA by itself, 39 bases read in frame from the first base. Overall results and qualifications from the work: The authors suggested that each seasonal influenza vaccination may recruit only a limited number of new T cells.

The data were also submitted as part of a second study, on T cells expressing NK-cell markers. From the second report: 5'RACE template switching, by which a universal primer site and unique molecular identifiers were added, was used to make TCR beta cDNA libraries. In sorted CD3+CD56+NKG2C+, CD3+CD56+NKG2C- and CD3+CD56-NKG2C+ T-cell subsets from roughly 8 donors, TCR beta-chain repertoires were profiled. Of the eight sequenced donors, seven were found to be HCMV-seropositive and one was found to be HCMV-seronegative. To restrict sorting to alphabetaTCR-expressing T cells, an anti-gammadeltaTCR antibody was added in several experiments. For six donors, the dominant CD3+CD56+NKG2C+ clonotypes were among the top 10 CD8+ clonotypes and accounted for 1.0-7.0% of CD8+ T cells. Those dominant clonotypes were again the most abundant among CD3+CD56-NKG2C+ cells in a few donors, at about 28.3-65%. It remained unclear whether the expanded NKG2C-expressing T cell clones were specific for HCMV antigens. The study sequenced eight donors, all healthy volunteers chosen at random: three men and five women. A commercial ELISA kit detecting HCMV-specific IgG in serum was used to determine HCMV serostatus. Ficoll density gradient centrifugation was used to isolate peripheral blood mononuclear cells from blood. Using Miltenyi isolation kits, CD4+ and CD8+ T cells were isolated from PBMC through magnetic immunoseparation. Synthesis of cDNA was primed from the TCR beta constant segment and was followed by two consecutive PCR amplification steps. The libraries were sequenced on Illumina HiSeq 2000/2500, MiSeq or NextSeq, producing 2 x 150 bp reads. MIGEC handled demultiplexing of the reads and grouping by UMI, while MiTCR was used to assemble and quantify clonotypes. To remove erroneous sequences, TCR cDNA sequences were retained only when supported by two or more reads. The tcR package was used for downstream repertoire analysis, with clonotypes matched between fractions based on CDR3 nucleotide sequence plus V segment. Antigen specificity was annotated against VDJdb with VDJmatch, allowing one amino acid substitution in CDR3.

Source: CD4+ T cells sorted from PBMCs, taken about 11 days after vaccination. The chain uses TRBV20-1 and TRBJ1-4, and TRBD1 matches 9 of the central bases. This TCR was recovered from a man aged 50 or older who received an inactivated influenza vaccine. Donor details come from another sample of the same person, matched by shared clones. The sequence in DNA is TGCAGTCTTCCGGGACAGGGAGATGAAAAACTGTTTTTT. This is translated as CSLPGQGDEKLFF.